The 5 T cell receptor beta chains in this list originate from one sample, sequenced in a study of T cell responses to AZD1222 COVID-19 vaccine. Sequencing was performed with immunoSEQ multiplex PCR; in TCRdb, only in-frame clones are kept and a portion is missing. Here the sample spans under 95,000 clones, 65% to 90% being singletons. The starting material was peripheral blood, obtained on day 0 of AZD1222 vaccination. These receptors were obtained from an adult in good health.

The gene calls are TRBV12-5 and TRBJ1-1; D not certain. The V end lost 10 bases, the J end lost 0 bases, and 12 bases lay between the germline ends. Germline V lookup: CDR1 LGHNT, CDR2 FRNRAP. CDR3 length: 13 amino acids. CDR3 amino acids: CATGGGLNTEAFF. CDR3 DNA sequence: TGTGCTACCGGTGGAGGCCTGAACACTGAAGCTTTCTTT.

This clone was seen a handful of times. The J gene is TRBJ1-3, the V gene TRBV4-1; D call uncertain. The length of the CDR3 is 14 residues. Trimming took off 2 bases at V and 4 bases at J, with 9 bases between the two ends. CDR1 and CDR2 from the germline V gene are MGHRA and YSYEKL. CDR3 amino acids: CASSQQVRGNTIYF. CDR3 sequence (DNA): TGCGCCAGCAGCCAACAAGTCCGAGGAAACACCATATATTTT.

The chain uses TRBV7-3 and TRBJ2-1, with D hard to call. Trimming stripped 6 bases from V and 8 bases from J, with 8 bases between. The CDR3 is 11 residues long. Germline loops: CDR1 SGHTA, CDR2 FQGTGA. The DNA for the CDR3 is TGTGCCAGCAGACCTAGTGATGAGCAGTTCTTC. Its translation: CASRPSDEQFF.

The gene calls are TRBV30 and TRBJ1-2, with 9 nucleotides matching TRBD1. In germline, CDR1 is GTSNPN, CDR2 SVGIG (reference sequence). After removal of 5 bases from V and 6 bases from J, the junction contained 10 bases not matched to a gene. The CDR3 extends over 14 amino acids. CDR3 nucleotides: TGTGCCTGGCGCTGGACCCGGGACAGGGATGGCTACACCTTC. It translates to CAWRWTRDRDGYTF. Supplemented by reference TRBV30 and TRBJ1-2, the full variable domain reads SQTIHQWPATLVQPVGSPLSLECTVEGTSNPNLYWYRQAAGRGLQLLFYSVGIGQISSEVPQNLSASRPQDRQFILSSKKLLLSDSGFYLCAWRWTRDRDGYTFGSGTRLTVV.

The chain uses TRBV28 and TRBJ1-2, with 8 bases that match TRBD1. V was pared by 3 bases and J by 3 bases, with 3 bases of the junction left unmatched. Germline CDR1 MDHEN, CDR2 SYDVKM. This CDR3 region has 14 residues. CDR3 nucleotides: TGTGCCAGCAGTTTCCTGACAGGGGACTATGGCTACACCTTC. It encodes CASSFLTGDYGYTF.